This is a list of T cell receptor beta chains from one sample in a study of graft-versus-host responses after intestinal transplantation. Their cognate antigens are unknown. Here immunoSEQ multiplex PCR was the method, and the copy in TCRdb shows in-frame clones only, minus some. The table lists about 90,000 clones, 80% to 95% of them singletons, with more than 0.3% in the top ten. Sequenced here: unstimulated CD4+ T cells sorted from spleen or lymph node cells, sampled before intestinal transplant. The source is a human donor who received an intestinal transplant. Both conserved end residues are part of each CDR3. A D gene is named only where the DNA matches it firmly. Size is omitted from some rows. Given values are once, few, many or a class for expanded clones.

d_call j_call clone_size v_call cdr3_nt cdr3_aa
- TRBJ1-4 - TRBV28 TGTGCCAGCAGTTTAGCAGGGCGTGAAAAACTGTTTTTT CASSLAGREKLFF
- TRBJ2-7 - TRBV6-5 TGTGCCAGCGGGCAGCGCTCCCCCTACGAGCAGTACTTC CASGQRSPYEQYF
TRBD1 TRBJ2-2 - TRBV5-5 TGTGCCAGCAGCTTTACCGCAGGGGGCTCCACCGGGGAGCTGTTTTTT CASSFTAGGSTGELFF
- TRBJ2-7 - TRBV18 TGTGCCAGCTCACCCCCGGGATCCTCCTACGAGCAGTACTTC CASSPPGSSYEQYF
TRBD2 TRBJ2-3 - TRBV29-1 TGCAGGGCCGGGGGGGCTTACACAGATACGCAGTATTTT CRAGGAYTDTQYF
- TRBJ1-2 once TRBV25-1 TGTGCCAGCAGTGAATTAAATGGCTACACCTTC CASSELNGYTF
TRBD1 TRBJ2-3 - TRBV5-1 TGCGCCAGCAGACAGGGGCGCACAGATACGCAGTATTTT CASRQGRTDTQYF
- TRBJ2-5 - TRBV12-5 TGTGCTAGTGGTTTAGCACAAGAGACCCAGTACTTC CASGLAQETQYF
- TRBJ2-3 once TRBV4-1 TGCGCCAGCAGCCAATTAAGGCATCCCCTGGGCACAGATACGCAGTATTTT CASSQLRHPLGTDTQYF
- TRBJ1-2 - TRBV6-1 TGTGCCAGCAGTATCGGGGATAACTATGGCTACACCTTC CASSIGDNYGYTF
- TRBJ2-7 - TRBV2 TGTGCCAGCAGTTATTCCATGGACAGAGCCTACGAGCAGTACTTC CASSYSMDRAYEQYF
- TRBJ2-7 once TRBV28 TGTGCCAGCAGTCCCCAGTCGGCTGACAACTCCTACGAGCAGTACTTC CASSPQSADNSYEQYF
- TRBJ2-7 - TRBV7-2 TGTGCCAGCAGCTTAGCGCTGGCGGTCGAGCAGTACTTC CASSLALAVEQYF
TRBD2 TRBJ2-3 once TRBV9 TGTGCCAGCAGCGTAGGACTACTAGCGGGATCGGATACGCAGTATTTT CASSVGLLAGSDTQYF
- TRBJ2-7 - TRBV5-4 TGTGCCAGCAGCCGGGACGGCTCCTACGAGCAGTACTTC CASSRDGSYEQYF
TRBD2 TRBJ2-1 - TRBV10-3 TGTGCCATCAGTGAAATAGCGGGAGCCCCCAATGAGCAGTTCTTC CAISEIAGAPNEQFF
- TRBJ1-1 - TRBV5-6 TGTGCCAGCAGCAACCTCAGGGGTGGAAGTAGTACTGAAGCTTTCTTT CASSNLRGGSSTEAFF
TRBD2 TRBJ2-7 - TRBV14 TGTGCCAGCAGCCCGAAACCAGGCAGCGGGACTTACGAGCAGTACTTC CASSPKPGSGTYEQYF
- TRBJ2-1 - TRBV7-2 TGTGCCAGCAGCCAAAGACTAGTTTCCCCCTACAATGAGCAGTTCTTC CASSQRLVSPYNEQFF
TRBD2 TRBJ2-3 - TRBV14 TGTGCCAGCAGCCACCGTGCGGAGCGGGACACAGATACGCAGTATTTT CASSHRAERDTDTQYF
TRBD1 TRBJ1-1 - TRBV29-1 TGCAGCGTTGGATGGGACAGCTTGAACACTGAAGCTTTCTTT CSVGWDSLNTEAFF
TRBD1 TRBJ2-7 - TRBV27 TGTGCCAGCAGATTAGGGGGGACAGGGGCCTACGAGCAGTACTTC CASRLGGTGAYEQYF
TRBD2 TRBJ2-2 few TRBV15 TGTGCCACCAGCAGAGGGTCTAGCGGAGGGGCCGGGGAGCTGTTTTTT CATSRGSSGGAGELFF
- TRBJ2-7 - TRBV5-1 TGCGCCAGCAGCGGTTCCGTCCTTAGCTACGAGCAGTACTTC CASSGSVLSYEQYF
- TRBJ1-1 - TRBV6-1 TGTGCCAGCAGTGAATCCCAGATGAACACTGAAGCTTTCTTT CASSESQMNTEAFF
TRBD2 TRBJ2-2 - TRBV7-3 TGTGCCAGCAGCTTAACGCCTGCGGGGAGGGACACCGGGGAGCTGTTTTTT CASSLTPAGRDTGELFF
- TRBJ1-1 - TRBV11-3 TGTGCCAGCAGCTTAGGGGGCTCAGGGAACACTGAAGCTTTCTTT CASSLGGSGNTEAFF
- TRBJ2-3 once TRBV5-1 TGCGCCAGCAGTCGTCGGGACTTACCGTCCACAGATACGCAGTATTTT CASSRRDLPSTDTQYF
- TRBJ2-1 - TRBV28 TGTGCTTTAGCCCGTAAGACATACAATGAGCAGTTCTTC CALARKTYNEQFF
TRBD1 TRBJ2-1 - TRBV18 TGTGCCAGCTCAGCCGGGACAGGGAATGAGCAGTTCTTC CASSAGTGNEQFF
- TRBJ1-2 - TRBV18 TGTGCCAGCTCACCACTCCCAGGTTCGGATGGCTACACCTTC CASSPLPGSDGYTF
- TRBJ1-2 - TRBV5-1 TGCGCCAGCAGTTCCCCAATGGGCCAAAGTGTGGCCTTC CASSSPMGQSVAF
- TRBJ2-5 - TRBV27 TGTGCCAGCAGTTCACCCCTCCGGGAAAAGGAGACCCAGTACTTC CASSSPLREKETQYF
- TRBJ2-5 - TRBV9 TGTGCCAGCAGCGTAGACAGGGTCGAGACCCAGTACTTC CASSVDRVETQYF
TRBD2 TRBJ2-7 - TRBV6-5 TGTGCCAGCACTAGAGCGGGATCTAAATACGAGCAGTACTTC CASTRAGSKYEQYF
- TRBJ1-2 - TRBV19 TGTGCCAGTACCTACGGGGGAGACTTCCACTATGGCTACACCTTC CASTYGGDFHYGYTF
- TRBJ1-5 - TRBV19 TGTGCCAGTAGTATTTCATATAGCAATCAGCCCCAGCATTTT CASSISYSNQPQHF
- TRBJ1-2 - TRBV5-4 TGTGCCAGCAGCGGCCGGCAGGATTCTAACTATGGCTACACCTTC CASSGRQDSNYGYTF